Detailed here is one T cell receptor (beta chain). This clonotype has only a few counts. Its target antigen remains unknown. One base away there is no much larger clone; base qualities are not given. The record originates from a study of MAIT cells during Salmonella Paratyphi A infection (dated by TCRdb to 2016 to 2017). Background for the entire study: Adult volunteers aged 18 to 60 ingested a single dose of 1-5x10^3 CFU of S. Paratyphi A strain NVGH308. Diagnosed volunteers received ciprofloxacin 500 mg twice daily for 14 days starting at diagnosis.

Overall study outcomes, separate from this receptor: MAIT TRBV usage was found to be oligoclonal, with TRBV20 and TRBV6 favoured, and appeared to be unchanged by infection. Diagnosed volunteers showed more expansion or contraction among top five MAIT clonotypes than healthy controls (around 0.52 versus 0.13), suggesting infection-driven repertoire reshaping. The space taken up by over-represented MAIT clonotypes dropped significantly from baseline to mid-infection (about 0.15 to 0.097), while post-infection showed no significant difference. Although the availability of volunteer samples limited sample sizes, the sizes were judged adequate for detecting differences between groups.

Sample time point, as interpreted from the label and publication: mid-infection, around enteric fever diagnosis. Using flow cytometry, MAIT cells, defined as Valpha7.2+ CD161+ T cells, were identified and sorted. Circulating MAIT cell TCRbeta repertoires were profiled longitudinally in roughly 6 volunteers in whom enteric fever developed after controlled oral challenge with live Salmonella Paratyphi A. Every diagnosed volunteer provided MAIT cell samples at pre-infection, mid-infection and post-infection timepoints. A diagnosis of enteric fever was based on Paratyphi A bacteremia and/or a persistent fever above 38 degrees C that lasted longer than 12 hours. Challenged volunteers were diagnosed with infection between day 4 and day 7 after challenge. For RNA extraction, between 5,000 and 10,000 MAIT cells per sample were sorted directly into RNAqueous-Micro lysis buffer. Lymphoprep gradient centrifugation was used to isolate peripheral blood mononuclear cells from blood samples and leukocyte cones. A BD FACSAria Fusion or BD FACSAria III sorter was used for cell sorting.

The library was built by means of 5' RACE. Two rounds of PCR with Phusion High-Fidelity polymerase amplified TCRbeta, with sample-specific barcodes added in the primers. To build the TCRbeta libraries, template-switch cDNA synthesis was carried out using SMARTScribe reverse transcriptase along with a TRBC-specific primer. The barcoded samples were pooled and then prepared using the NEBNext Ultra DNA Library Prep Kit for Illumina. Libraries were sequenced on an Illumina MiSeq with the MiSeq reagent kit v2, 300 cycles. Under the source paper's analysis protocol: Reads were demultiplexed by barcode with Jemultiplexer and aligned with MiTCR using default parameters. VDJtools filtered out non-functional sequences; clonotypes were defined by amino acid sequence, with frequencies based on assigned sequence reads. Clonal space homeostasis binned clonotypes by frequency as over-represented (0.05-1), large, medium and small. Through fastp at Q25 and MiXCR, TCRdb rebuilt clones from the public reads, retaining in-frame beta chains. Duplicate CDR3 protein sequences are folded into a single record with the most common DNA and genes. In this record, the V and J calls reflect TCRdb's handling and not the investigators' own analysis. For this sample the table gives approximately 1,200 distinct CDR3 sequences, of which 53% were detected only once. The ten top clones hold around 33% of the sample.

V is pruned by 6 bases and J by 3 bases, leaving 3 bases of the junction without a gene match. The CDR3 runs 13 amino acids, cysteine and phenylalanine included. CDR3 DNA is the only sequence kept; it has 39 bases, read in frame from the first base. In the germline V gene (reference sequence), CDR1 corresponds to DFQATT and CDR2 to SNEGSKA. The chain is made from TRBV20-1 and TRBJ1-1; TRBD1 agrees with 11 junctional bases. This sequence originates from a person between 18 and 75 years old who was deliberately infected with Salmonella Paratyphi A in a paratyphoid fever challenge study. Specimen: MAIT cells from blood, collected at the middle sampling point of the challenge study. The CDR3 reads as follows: CSARGQGDTEAFF. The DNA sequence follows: TGCAGTGCAAGGGGACAGGGGGACACTGAAGCTTTCTTT.